This TCR beta chain was identified during a study of cytomegalovirus exposure and HLA in healthy donors. Worth noting for this clone: Its antigen is unknown.

The CDR3 has 14 residues. Trimming pared 1 base from V and 3 bases from J, leaving 9 bases between. In germline, CDR1 is SGHTA, CDR2 FQGNSA. General study findings and limits: In vitro confirmation showed three CMV-associated chains to be CMV antigen specific. Some TCR beta chains (roughly 150 of them) were listed as cytomegalovirus-associated. Rarity marked most TCR sequences, yet some public TCRs occurred in many donors.

Assay used: immunoSEQ multiplex PCR; TCRdb lists only in-frame clones, some missing. This table holds roughly 60,000 clones, 91% found once. The source of this sequence is a young woman in good health and CMV-seronegative. Sample: PBMCs. V usage is TRBV7-2 and J usage is TRBJ1-2; possible D gene TRBD1, 5 bases. The CDR3, as DNA: TGTGCCAGCAGCTTAGGTCCAGGGTACTATGGCTACACCTTC. Amino acid sequence: CASSLGPGYYGYTF.